This is a list of T cell receptor beta chains from one sample in a study of blood T cell repertoires in COVID-19. Repertoires were generated with immunoSEQ multiplex PCR, while TCRdb's copy carries only in-frame clones and drops some. The sample contains about 200,000 clones, approximately 85% of which appear only once. The source material was PBMCs or T cells enriched from blood (not recorded which). The receptors originated from a middle-aged man with acute COVID-19. CDR3s include the opening cysteine and the closing phenylalanine or tryptophan. Each record gives: D gene, V gene, clone size, J gene, CDR3 DNA, CDR3 protein. The D gene is left open where the match is weak. Clone size is given for some rows only: seen once, a few or many times, or a class if the clone is expanded.

D gene: .
V gene: TRBV18
clone size: .
J gene: TRBJ1-3
CDR3 DNA: TGTGCCAGCTCACCAGTCCCCATGAGCTCTGGAAACACCATATATTTT
CDR3 protein: CASSPVPMSSGNTIYF

D gene: .
V gene: TRBV27
clone size: .
J gene: TRBJ2-7
CDR3 DNA: TGTGCCAGCAGTCCCTCCTCCTACGAGCAGTACTTC
CDR3 protein: CASSPSSYEQYF

D gene: TRBD1
V gene: TRBV6-4
clone size: once
J gene: TRBJ1-5
CDR3 DNA: TGTGCCAGCAGTGCAACCCGGACAGGGGGAAATCAGCCCCAGCATTTT
CDR3 protein: CASSATRTGGNQPQHF

D gene: .
V gene: TRBV7-8
clone size: .
J gene: TRBJ1-1
CDR3 DNA: TGTGCCAGCAGCTTCCCTGACCGGGATGAAGCTTTCTTT
CDR3 protein: CASSFPDRDEAFF

D gene: TRBD1
V gene: TRBV19
clone size: .
J gene: TRBJ1-3
CDR3 DNA: TGTGCCAGTAGTCGGGACAGGATCGGAAACACCATATATTTT
CDR3 protein: CASSRDRIGNTIYF

D gene: .
V gene: TRBV5-4
clone size: once
J gene: TRBJ1-1
CDR3 DNA: TGTGCCAGCAGCAGGGGGTCTGAAGCTTTCTTT
CDR3 protein: CASSRGSEAFF

D gene: .
V gene: TRBV19
clone size: many
J gene: TRBJ1-5
CDR3 DNA: TGTGCCAGTAGTACGGCGGCCACTAGCAATCAGCCCCAGCATTTT
CDR3 protein: CASSTAATSNQPQHF

D gene: .
V gene: TRBV3-1/TRBV3-2
clone size: .
J gene: TRBJ1-1
CDR3 DNA: TGTGCCAGCAGCCCGCCAGGGGTTTCTGAAGCTTTCTTT
CDR3 protein: CASSPPGVSEAFF

D gene: TRBD2
V gene: TRBV29-1
clone size: .
J gene: TRBJ2-5
CDR3 DNA: TGCAGCGTTGCGGCGGGAGTAGGGCAAGAGACCCAGTACTTC
CDR3 protein: CSVAAGVGQETQYF

D gene: .
V gene: TRBV4-1
clone size: .
J gene: TRBJ1-3
CDR3 DNA: TGCGCCAGCAGCCTTAGAGGGGACACCTCTGGAAACACCATATATTTT
CDR3 protein: CASSLRGDTSGNTIYF

D gene: .
V gene: TRBV7-9
clone size: .
J gene: TRBJ2-3
CDR3 DNA: TGTGCCAGCAGTCGAGGAGCTCATTCTAGCACAGATACGCAGTATTTT
CDR3 protein: CASSRGAHSSTDTQYF

D gene: TRBD2
V gene: TRBV6-5
clone size: .
J gene: TRBJ2-1
CDR3 DNA: TGTGCCAGCAGTCCCTGGCGGGAGACTAACAATGAGCAGTTCTTC
CDR3 protein: CASSPWRETNNEQFF

D gene: .
V gene: TRBV11-2
clone size: .
J gene: TRBJ1-2
CDR3 DNA: TGTGCCAGCAGCGTGGGGGGGGTACCCTACACCTTC
CDR3 protein: CASSVGGVPYTF

D gene: .
V gene: TRBV9
clone size: .
J gene: TRBJ2-2
CDR3 DNA: TGTGCCAGCAGCGTAGCTTTTTGGACAGTGAACACCGGGGAGCTGTTTTTT
CDR3 protein: CASSVAFWTVNTGELFF

D gene: .
V gene: TRBV7-9
clone size: .
J gene: TRBJ2-1
CDR3 DNA: TGTGCCAGCAGCACTCCATATGATGAGCAGTTCTTC
CDR3 protein: CASSTPYDEQFF

D gene: .
V gene: TRBV28
clone size: .
J gene: TRBJ1-2
CDR3 DNA: TGTGCCAGCAGTTCTGACGACACAGGGCTCTCTAGTGGCTACACCTTC
CDR3 protein: CASSSDDTGLSSGYTF

D gene: TRBD2
V gene: TRBV9
clone size: once
J gene: TRBJ2-3
CDR3 DNA: TGTGCCAGCAGCGTAGGATCTTCGGTGGCGGGAGGGAGCACAGATACGCAGTATTTT
CDR3 protein: CASSVGSSVAGGSTDTQYF

D gene: .
V gene: TRBV18
clone size: .
J gene: TRBJ1-1
CDR3 DNA: TGTGCCAGCTCAGCGGGGGGGGCTGCCACTGACACTGAAGCTTTCTTT
CDR3 protein: CASSAGGAATDTEAFF